This TCR beta chain is drawn from a study of CD8 T cells in ankylosing spondylitis. Quantitative barcoded 5'-RACE was used to prepare TCR beta libraries. TCRdb re-derived calls from the 5' RACE reads in MiXCR, one entry per CDR3 protein. The sample records about 360,000 distinct CDR3 sequences, 20% to 25% being singletons. The CDR3 length is 13 residues. Germline V lookup: CDR1 ENHRY, CDR2 SYGVKD. The V end lost 10 bases, the J end lost 0 bases, and 10 bases lay between the germline ends. Findings of the study overall: Clones linked to disease, bearing a CD8+ phenotype, were relatively rare in peripheral blood. Prior literature has documented some motif variants in synovial fluid and blood from reactive arthritis. Ankylosing spondylitis blood appeared to carry a characteristic TCR beta motif of roughly eight highly homologous variants.

The table lists this clonotype with many counts. Its target is not known. Sequences were obtained from blood, either unsorted or a sorted T cell fraction (not recorded which). The rearrangement joins TRBV10-3 to TRBJ2-1; D remains unclear. This clonotype was sampled from a male donor with ankylosing spondylitis or in good health (not recorded which). CDR3 amino acids: CANPLLSYNEQFF. The CDR3 DNA sequence: TGTGCCAACCCCTTGCTCTCCTACAATGAGCAGTTCTTC.